Below, 24 T cell receptor beta chains from the same sample are listed, as sequenced in a study of breast tumors, draining lymph nodes, adjacent tissues. One entry per CDR3 protein results from TCRdb running MiXCR on the multiplex PCR reads. The sample yields about 200,000 distinct CDR3 sequences, approximately 33% seen once. The lymph nodes were axillary draining lymph nodes from breast cancer patients. Sequences were obtained from axillary lymph node tissue. The receptors were gathered from a female donor with breast cancer. Some clones in this sample may be carry-over from other donors' samples.

This chain joins TRBV7-2 and TRBJ1-1; TRBD1 matches 8 bases. The CDR3 covers 15 residues. Germline assignment: CDR1 SGHTA and CDR2 FQGNSA. V shed 5 bases and J 0 bases; nucleotides not matched to a gene: 5. CDR3 residues: CASSPQGQVNTEAFF. DNA of the CDR3: TGTGCCAGCAGCCCACAGGGACAGGTGAACACTGAAGCTTTCTTT.

Comments on this clonotype: Since a much larger clone is just one base distant, this may be a read error. V usage is TRBV7-3 and J usage is TRBJ1-1; D perhaps matches TRBD1 (6 bases). The CDR3 runs 13 residues. CDR1 and CDR2 from the germline V gene are SGHTA and FQGTGA. Trimming pared 5 bases from V and 11 bases from J, leaving 18 bases between. The CDR3 DNA is TGTGCCAGCAGCGCTAGGGCAGGGGATTGGGCTTTCTTT. It encodes CASSARAGDWAFF. Full variable domain (remainder filled in from reference TRBV7-3 and TRBJ1-1): GAGVSQTPSNKVTEKGKYVELRCDPISGHTALYWYRQSLGQGPEFLIYFQGTGAADDSGLPNDRFFAVRPEGSVSTLKIQRTERGDSAVYLCASSARAGDWAFFGQGTRLTVV.

On this clonotype: Given the absence of the conserved phenylalanine or tryptophan at the CDR3 end, a read error is likely. This chain uses TRBV24-1 with TRBJ2-1, with 7 bases lining up with TRBD1. This CDR3 has 17 residues. Germline values: CDR1 KGHDR, CDR2 SFDVKD. The chain's CDR3 is CATSDPGDRHYSNGQFL. The CDR3 region has the DNA TGTGCCACCAGTGACCCAGGGGACAGACACTATTCCAATGGGCAGTTCCTC.

The rearrangement links TRBV7-9 to TRBJ1-4, with D perhaps matching TRBD1 (5 bases). CDR1 and CDR2 from the germline V gene are SEHNR and FQNEAQ (reference sequence). CDR3 length equals 18 residues. V was shortened by 3 bases and J by 4 bases, with 21 bases between the two germline ends. For the CDR3, the DNA is TGTGCCAGCAGCTTCCAGGGAGCTGGAAACGGGGTTAATGAAAAACTGTTTTTT. Residues: CASSFQGAGNGVNEKLFF.

This clonotype was picked up many times. V gene TRBV7-8 combines with J gene TRBJ2-1, with TRBD2 matching 11 bases. Per germline, CDR1 SGHVS and CDR2 FQNEAQ. Trimming took 2 bases from V and 4 from J; bases not matched to a gene: 10. The CDR3 extends over 18 amino acids. The CDR3 bases are TGTGCCAGCAGCTTATCCTCGACTAGCGGGGCCCGATACAATGAGCAGTTCTTC. It translates to CASSLSSTSGARYNEQFF.

The CDR3 here is CASNAQGPYNEQFF. For the CDR3, the DNA is TGTGCCAGCAACGCCCAGGGACCCTACAATGAGCAGTTCTTC. The chain recombines TRBV3-1 with TRBJ2-1; D is tentatively TRBD1 or TRBD2 (5 bases each). V was clipped by 7 bases and J by 2 bases, with 12 bases between them. CDR1 is LGHDT, CDR2 YNNKEL, per germline (reference sequence). The CDR3 contains 14 residues.

This clonotype came up many times. This rearrangement joins TRBV2 to TRBJ2-2, with 7 bases matching TRBD1. Trimming at V came to 5 bases and at J to 0 bases, leaving 3 bases not matched to a gene. This CDR3 contains 15 residues. Germline CDR1 SNHLY, CDR2 FYNNEI. This CDR3 reads CASSWDRANTGELFF. The CDR3 nucleotides read TGTGCCAGCAGTTGGGACAGAGCGAACACCGGGGAGCTGTTTTTT.

This clonotype was counted a few times. A much more abundant neighbour one base away suggests this may be a read error. Since no conserved phenylalanine or tryptophan closes the CDR3, a read error is the likely cause. The genes are TRBV7-9 and TRBJ2-7; 10 nucleotides match TRBD1. With V trimmed by 5 bases and J by 1 base, 2 bases remained unmatched. Germline values: CDR1 SEHNR, CDR2 FQNEAQ (reference sequence). The CDR3 totals 14 residues. The CDR3 DNA reads as TGTGCCAGCAGCCAGGGACAGGGGTCCTACGAGCAGTACCTC. It yields the protein CASSQGQGSYEQYL.

This clonotype was seen once. V gene TRBV19 combines with J gene TRBJ2-2, with 8 bases identical to TRBD2. The CDR3 covers 15 residues. In germline, CDR1 is LNHDA, CDR2 SQIVND (reference sequence). The junction had 9 bases not matched to a gene; V was cut back by 8 bases and J by 4 bases. CDR3 amino acids: CASGSVGRGTGELFF. DNA for the CDR3: TGTGCCAGTGGCAGTGTCGGGAGGGGCACCGGGGAGCTGTTTTTT.

About this clonotype itself: A read error may produce the germline difference seen at one junction end. The V call is TRBV20-1, the J call TRBJ2-2, with D maybe TRBD2 (7 bases). This CDR3 is built from 13 residues. Germline V gene sequence: CDR1 DFQATT, CDR2 SNEGSKA (reference sequence). CDR3 amino acids: CSAPRGGTGALFF. The CDR3 DNA sequence: TGCAGTGCTCCAAGGGGGGGGACCGGGGCGCTGTTTTTT.

The table lists this clonotype with many counts. This rearrangement joins TRBV5-1 to TRBJ1-4; TRBD1 matches 8 bases. V was clipped by 1 base and J by 7 bases; unmatched bases: 3. Germline CDR1 reads SGHRS; CDR2 reads YFSETQ. The CDR3 sequence is 14 residues long. CDR3 amino acids: CASSLQGAREKLFF. In DNA form, the CDR3 reads TGCGCCAGCAGCTTGCAGGGGGCCCGTGAAAAACTGTTTTTT.

Comment on this clonotype: The junction shows a germline mismatch at one end, possibly a read error. The V call is TRBV13, the J call TRBJ2-2; a possible D gene is TRBD2 (6 bases). The CDR3 sequence is 14 residues long. Per germline, CDR1 PRHDT and CDR2 FYEKMQ (reference sequence). CDR3 DNA: TGTGCCTGCAGCTTGCGGGGAAGGGCCGGGGAGCTGTTTTTT. Translation gives CACSLRGRAGELFF.

V and J are TRBV7-9 and TRBJ2-2, with D unresolved. This CDR3 contains 11 residues. V dropped 5 bases and J dropped 6 bases, with 4 bases sitting between them. Germline V lookup: CDR1 SEHNR, CDR2 FQNEAQ (reference sequence). The CDR3 sequence: CASSPSGELFF. The CDR3 DNA is TGTGCCAGCAGCCCCTCCGGGGAGCTGTTTTTT.

The rearrangement joins TRBV20-1 to TRBJ2-1; 9 nucleotides agree with TRBD2. J was trimmed by 7 bases and V by 6 bases; bases with no gene match: 7. Germline-derived CDR1 and CDR2 are DFQATT and SNEGSKA (reference sequence). The CDR3 spans 13 residues. The CDR3 region is CSAGTSTGNEQFF. CDR3 nucleotides: TGCAGTGCCGGGACTAGCACGGGGAATGAGCAGTTCTTC.

This clonotype appeared a few times. One base away lies a much larger clone, so this may be a sequencing read error. CDR3 in amino acids: CSASSGIPGTEQFF. The CDR3 nucleotides are TGCAGTGCTAGCTCGGGTATCCCGGGGACTGAGCAGTTCTTC. The J gene is TRBJ2-1, the V gene TRBV20-1; the D gene could be TRBD1 or TRBD2 (5 bases each). The CDR3 extends over 14 amino acids. CDR1 and CDR2 from the germline V gene are DFQATT and SNEGSKA (reference sequence). Trimming pared 3 bases from V and 9 bases from J, leaving 18 bases between.

As regards this clonotype: A read error may be the cause here, since a much bigger clone is one base away. V gene TRBV6-1 combines with J gene TRBJ1-5; 10 nucleotides match TRBD1. After removal of 4 bases from V and 11 bases from J, the junction contained 5 bases not matched to a gene. Per germline, CDR1 MNHNS and CDR2 SASEGT. CDR3 length: 13 residues. This chain's CDR3 is CASSGDRGAAQHF. The CDR3 DNA is TGTGCCAGCAGTGGGGACAGGGGCGCAGCCCAGCATTTT.

This clonotype was observed many times. The rearrangement uses TRBV7-8 and TRBJ2-7, with D perhaps matching TRBD2 (5 bases). Trimming took 5 bases from V and 7 from J, leaving 9 bases between them. The V gene's germline CDR1 is SGHVS and CDR2 FQNEAQ. The CDR3 is 11 residues long. CDR3 DNA: TGTGCCAGCAGCCCCTGGAGGGAGCAGTACTTC. It encodes CASSPWREQYF.

This clonotype was counted only a few times. The chain employs TRBV20-1 and TRBJ1-1; possibly TRBD1 for D (5 bases). The V gene lost 2 bases and the J gene lost 4 bases, with 14 bases spanning the gap. The CDR3 is 14 residues long. Germline values: CDR1 DFQATT, CDR2 SNEGSKA (reference sequence). The CDR3 DNA is TGCAGTGCTAGACCCCCCAGGGTCGGCACTGAAGCTTTCTTT. It translates to CSARPPRVGTEAFF.

In this sample, this clonotype turned up a few times. V usage is TRBV5-1 and J usage is TRBJ2-1, with 11 bases identical to TRBD2. The CDR3 covers 16 residues. The ends lost 0 bases at V and 6 bases at J; junction bases unmatched: 5. Germline V gene lookup returns CDR1 SGHRS and CDR2 YFSETQ. For the CDR3, the DNA is TGCGCCAGCAGCTTGGTTAGCGGGGGGGCACTCAATGAGCAGTTCTTC. Translated: CASSLVSGGALNEQFF.

As concerns this clonotype: A much more abundant neighbour one base away suggests this may be a read error. The rearrangement uses TRBV9 and TRBJ2-1; 9 nucleotides agree with TRBD2. This CDR3 comprises 16 residues. Germline V gene lookup returns CDR1 SGDLS and CDR2 YYNGEE. This chain's CDR3 is CASSVGRGGAGNAQFF. In DNA, the CDR3 is TGTGCCAGCAGCGTAGGTCGCGGGGGGGCCGGGAATGCGCAGTTCTTC.

This clonotype came up many times. The chain links TRBV5-1 to TRBJ2-3, with D perhaps matching TRBD1 (7 bases). The V end lost 7 bases, the J end lost 1 base, and 16 bases lay between the germline ends. Per germline, CDR1 SGHRS and CDR2 YFSETQ. The CDR3 has 15 amino acids. The CDR3 reads CASGARGDGTDTQYF. DNA of the CDR3: TGCGCCAGCGGAGCCAGGGGGGATGGCACAGATACGCAGTATTTT.

V usage is TRBV19 and J usage is TRBJ1-4, with 9 bases aligning to TRBD1. Germline V gene lookup returns CDR1 LNHDA and CDR2 SQIVND (reference sequence). There are 14 residues in the CDR3. Unmatched junction bases numbered 4, after V lost 3 bases and J lost 8 bases. The CDR3 spells CASSITGGREKLFF. The CDR3, as DNA: TGTGCCAGTAGTATCACAGGGGGCCGGGAAAAACTGTTTTTT.

The rearrangement links TRBV5-6 to TRBJ1-6; 7 bases match TRBD1. J was trimmed by 9 bases and V by 0 bases; bases with no gene match: 9. Germline V lookup: CDR1 SGHDT, CDR2 YYEEEE. The CDR3 totals 16 residues. CDR3 residues: CASSLVLAGTASPLHF. The CDR3 DNA follows: TGTGCCAGCAGCTTGGTTCTTGCCGGGACAGCTTCACCCCTCCACTTT.

This clonotype was found many times. This rearrangement joins TRBV12-3 or TRBV12-4 to TRBJ1-5, with D possibly TRBD1 on 6 matching bases. The CDR3 has 17 amino acids. Trimming removed 2 bases at V and 0 bases at J, with 14 bases between. CDR3 sequence reads: CASSLRGSGYSNQPQHF. The CDR3 nucleotides read TGTGCCAGCAGTTTAAGGGGGAGTGGGTATAGCAATCAGCCCCAGCATTTT.